Listed below are T cell receptor beta chains from one sample, sequenced in a study of T cell clones after liver transplantation. Profiled with immunoSEQ multiplex PCR; TCRdb holds only in-frame clones, not every one. Of fewer than 65,000 clones in the sample, 86% were seen once. Sequenced material: CD8+ T cells from blood, taken 12 months after liver transplant. The receptors here all came from a human patient who received a liver transplant. The T cells may partly be graft donor cells. CDR3s include the opening cysteine and the closing phenylalanine or tryptophan. The D gene is left open where the match is weak.

j_call v_call d_call cdr3_aa
TRBJ1-1 TRBV27 NA CASSLSARTEAFF
TRBJ2-7 TRBV5-1 TRBD2 CASSNGGRLSYEQYF
TRBJ1-2 TRBV27 NA CASSLSAQGPRGYGYTF
TRBJ1-1 TRBV6-6 TRBD1 CASSKWTGEMNTEAFF
TRBJ2-1 TRBV7-9 NA CASRHGPDEQFF
TRBJ2-2 TRBV5-6 NA CASINFNAGELFF
TRBJ2-3 TRBV4-3 TRBD2 CASSQLASGSTDTQYF
TRBJ2-1 TRBV29-1 TRBD2 CSVTGLRIYNEQFF
TRBJ2-1 TRBV15 TRBD2 CATSKASGNPYYNEQFF
TRBJ2-1 TRBV29-1 TRBD2 CSVEEPSGKSYNEQFF
TRBJ2-7 TRBV27 NA CASSLGVGGYEQYF
TRBJ1-1 TRBV19 NA CASSWGGTTEAFF
TRBJ2-3 TRBV27 TRBD2 CASSFLAAGRSDTQYF
TRBJ2-7 TRBV28 NA CASGIGGPQYF
TRBJ1-1 TRBV19 NA CASNPGTQVEAFF
TRBJ2-1 TRBV27 TRBD2 CASSLAGGPYNEQFF
TRBJ2-7 TRBV11-2 NA CASAWTGSYEQYF
TRBJ1-1 TRBV23-1 NA CASSPRLNTEAFF
TRBJ1-1 TRBV27 NA CASADYLVGDRDTEAFF
TRBJ2-1 TRBV6-4 NA CASSDEVHNEQFF
TRBJ1-3 TRBV6-1 NA CANNPSISPGNTIYF
TRBJ2-7 TRBV6-6 NA CASSYSPDQGEQYF
TRBJ1-1 TRBV6-1 TRBD1 CASSFAGGSTEAFF
TRBJ1-2 TRBV19 NA CASSPGRIYGYTF
TRBJ2-1 TRBV7-2 TRBD2 CASSLDPRLAGGIYNEQFF
TRBJ1-2 TRBV7-9 TRBD1 CASRSGTDAFGYTF
TRBJ2-5 TRBV28 NA CASSFRETQYF
TRBJ2-1 TRBV5-1 NA CASSLAGSYNEQFF
TRBJ1-3 TRBV14 NA CASSLDSTEDTIYF
TRBJ2-1 TRBV9 TRBD2 CASSVGSGSINEQFF
TRBJ1-1 TRBV9 NA CASSVGGADTEAFF
TRBJ2-3 TRBV5-8 NA CASRLDYTQYF
TRBJ2-7 TRBV11-2 NA CASSWAPGPYEQYF
TRBJ2-4 TRBV7-9 NA CASSSKMLAKNIQYF
TRBJ2-7 TRBV4-1 TRBD1 CASSQEGTAYYEQYF
TRBJ2-7 TRBV7-9 NA CASSLVSETYEQYF
TRBJ2-3 TRBV27 TRBD1 CASGQGNLDTQYF
TRBJ1-1 TRBV9 NA CASSVLEADEAFF
TRBJ2-1 TRBV19 NA CASSIDSITVRPNEQFF
TRBJ2-3 TRBV19 TRBD1 CASSIDGRQGAGVTDTQYF